Below are 30 T cell receptor beta chains sequenced from a single sample in a study of graft-versus-host responses after intestinal transplantation. Tissue processing of the graft released intraepithelial and lamina propria lymphocytes from it. Measured with immunoSEQ multiplex PCR; TCRdb has only the in-frame clones, and not every one. The table records 4,000 to 5,500 clones, around 80% of them present only once. Sequenced material: ileum tissue, taken approximately 130 days after intestinal transplantation. All receptors come from a human patient who received an intestinal transplant, so some T cells may come from the graft donor.

The chain combines TRBV19 with TRBJ1-5, with D maybe TRBD1 (5 bases). V lost 3 bases and J 6 bases, leaving 15 bases between the germline ends. There are 15 residues in the CDR3. CDR1 and CDR2 (germline): LNHDA, SQIVND (reference sequence). The CDR3 loop is CASSIYGREGQPQHF. The DNA of the CDR3 is TGTGCCAGTAGTATTTATGGCAGGGAGGGTCAGCCCCAGCATTTT. The full variable domain, completed using reference TRBV19 and TRBJ1-5, is DGGITQSPKYLFRKEGQNVTLSCEQNLNHDAMYWYRQDPGQGLRLIYYSQIVNDFQKGDIAEGYSVSREKKESFPLTVTSAQKNPTAFYLCASSIYGREGQPQHFGDGTRLSIL.

This clone was counted once. The chain is built from TRBV5-4 and TRBJ1-1, with D possibly being TRBD1 (5 bases). The CDR3 has 15 amino acids. Germline values: CDR1 SGHNT, CDR2 YYREEE (reference sequence). V lost 4 bases to trimming and J lost 1 base, with 14 bases between them. The chain's CDR3 is CASSMGQGRNTEAFF. CDR3 nucleotides: TGTGCCAGCAGCATGGGCCAGGGTAGGAACACTGAAGCTTTCTTT.

V is TRBV21-1 and J is TRBJ2-7; TRBD1, the table's D call, was not compared with the DNA. TRBV21-1 is a recognized pseudogene. This CDR3 spans 14 amino acids. The CDR3 protein is CASSKRTGAYEQYF. In DNA form, the CDR3 reads TGTGCCAGCAGCAAACGGACAGGAGCCTACGAGCAGTACTTC.

This chain's CDR3 is CASSLVLASYVGTEAFF. The CDR3 DNA sequence: TGCGCCAGCAGCTTGGTATTGGCATCCTATGTGGGGACTGAAGCTTTCTTT. This chain links TRBV5-1 with TRBJ1-1; D ambiguous. The V gene lost 0 bases and the J gene lost 5 bases, with 20 bases spanning the gap. The V gene's germline CDR1 is SGHRS and CDR2 YFSETQ. The CDR3 length is 17 residues.

The V call is TRBV9, the J call TRBJ2-7, with TRBD2 matching over 12 bases. The CDR3 extends over 18 amino acids. V trimming: 3 bases; J trimming: 6 bases; junction bases outside the gene matches: 16. Germline CDR1 SGDLS, CDR2 YYNGEE. The CDR3 DNA reads as TGTGCCAGCAGCGCACGCCAAGCCACTAGCGGGGGGCCTGGCGAGCAGTACTTC. Residues: CASSARQATSGGPGEQYF.

The chain has TRBV7-6 and TRBJ2-7, with D uncertain. Germline values: CDR1 SGHVS, CDR2 FNYEAQ. Trimming left V 2 bases short and J 0 bases short, with 5 bases between. The CDR3 covers 13 residues. The CDR3 DNA follows: TGTGCCAGCAGCTTATTGGGCTCCTACGAGCAGTACTTC. Its translation is CASSLLGSYEQYF.

This sequence joins TRBV2 and TRBJ1-6; no definite D call. Germline-derived CDR1 and CDR2 are SNHLY and FYNNEI. The CDR3 has 17 amino acids. The V and J ends lost 0 bases and 0 bases respectively, with 9 bases between them. The CDR3 DNA follows: TGTGCCAGCAGTGAAGCAAAGACGGTCTCCTATAATTCACCCCTCCACTTT. It specifies CASSEAKTVSYNSPLHF.

CDR3 sequence: CASSPRRTSYEQYF. Here the CDR3 DNA reads TGTGCCAGCTCACCCCGTCGGACATCCTACGAGCAGTACTTC. The V and J genes are TRBV18 and TRBJ2-7, with TRBD1 as a possible D gene (5 bases). This CDR3 region has 14 residues. In germline, CDR1 is KGHSH, CDR2 LQKENI. V lost 3 bases, J lost 1 base, and 10 bases lay in between.

The chain is built from TRBV15 and TRBJ2-5; TRBD2 aligns across 10 bases. Judging by the DNA end, TRBJ2-7 fits better; the J call may be wrong. CDR3 length equals 16 residues. Germline V lookup: CDR1 LNHNV, CDR2 YYDKDF (reference sequence). Here the CDR3 reads CATSRDPAGGPDEQYF. In DNA, the CDR3 is TGTGCCACCAGCAGAGATCCAGCGGGGGGGCCCGACGAGCAGTACTTC.

This chain joins TRBV5-1 and TRBJ2-5; D might be TRBD1 (6 bases). The DNA end is more similar to TRBJ2-7, so the J call may be wrong. Germline V lookup: CDR1 SGHRS, CDR2 YFSETQ. The CDR3 has 15 residues. The CDR3 reads CASSLWGPTSYEQYF. Here the CDR3 DNA reads TGCGCCAGCAGCTTGTGGGGGCCAACCTCCTACGAGCAGTACTTC.

The chain uses TRBV5-5 and TRBJ2-5; 7 nucleotides match TRBD2. Per the germline V gene, CDR1 is SGHKS and CDR2 is YYEKEE (reference sequence). After removal of 6 bases from V and 5 bases from J, the junction contained 13 bases not matched to a gene. CDR3 length: 15 residues. In DNA, the CDR3 is TGTGCCAGCAACCAAGTCTCGGGGGGTGGGGAGACCCAGTACTTC. Residues: CASNQVSGGGETQYF.

This clone was detected only once. The J gene is TRBJ1-2, the V gene TRBV5-1; D uncertain. V gave up 1 base and J gave up 2 bases, with 12 bases separating them. Germline-derived CDR1 and CDR2 are SGHRS and YFSETQ. The CDR3 runs 15 residues. The CDR3 nucleotides read TGCGCCAGCAGCTTGAGTTTCGGGCAGAACTATGGCTACACCTTC. It is translated as CASSLSFGQNYGYTF. The variable domain in full, with the rest retrieved from reference TRBV5-1 and TRBJ1-2, is KAGVTQTPRYLIKTRGQQVTLSCSPISGHRSVSWYQQTPGQGLQFLFEYFSETQRNKGNFPGRFSGRQFSNSRSEMNVSTLELGDSALYLCASSLSFGQNYGYTFGSGTRLTVV.

Note on this clone: Mismatch with germline at one junction end may stem from a read error. The chain has TRBV5-1 and TRBJ2-5, with 11 bases lining up with TRBD2. The CDR3 sequence is 15 residues long. Germline V gene sequence: CDR1 SGHRS, CDR2 YFSETQ. This chain's CDR3 is CTSSLAGGGEETQYF. CDR3 nucleotide sequence: TGCACCAGCAGCTTAGCGGGAGGGGGCGAAGAGACCCAGTACTTC. Full variable domain (rest looked up from reference TRBV5-1 and TRBJ2-5): KAGVTQTPRYLIKTRGQQVTLSCSPISGHRSVSWYQQTPGQGLQFLFEYFSETQRNKGNFPGRFSGRQFSNSRSEMNVSTLELGDSALYLCTSSLAGGGEETQYFGPGTRLLVL.

The chain has TRBV27 and TRBJ1-3; D call uncertain. The CDR3 loop spans 12 amino acids. The germline V and J ends were trimmed by 7 bases and 4 bases, with 8 bases remaining between them. In germline, CDR1 is MNHEY, CDR2 SMNVEV (reference sequence). The DNA of the CDR3 is TGTGCCAGCAATCGACCAGGAAACACCATATATTTT. Its protein is CASNRPGNTIYF.

This chain joins TRBV27 and TRBJ2-2, with 8 bases matching TRBD2. V was clipped by 3 bases and J by 2 bases; unmatched bases: 8. CDR3 length equals 17 residues. In germline, CDR1 is MNHEY, CDR2 SMNVEV (reference sequence). Here the CDR3 DNA reads TGTGCCAGCAGTTTGTCAGCGGGAGTAAGAAACACCGGGGAGCTGTTTTTT. Amino acid sequence: CASSLSAGVRNTGELFF.

This clone was detected a few times. The genes are TRBV6-5 and TRBJ2-2; perhaps TRBD1 as D (6 bases). The CDR3 covers 16 residues. Per germline, CDR1 MNHEY and CDR2 SVGAGI. V was pared by 2 bases and J by 7 bases, with 17 bases between. CDR3 DNA sequence: TGTGCCAGCAGTTACCCCACAGGGCTTAGTATCGGGGAGCTGTTTTTT. This sequence encodes CASSYPTGLSIGELFF.

This chain uses TRBV18 with TRBJ1-1; D perhaps matches TRBD1 (6 bases). This CDR3 region has 14 residues. Germline loops: CDR1 KGHSH, CDR2 LQKENI. V was cut by 3 bases and J by 6 bases, with 14 bases left in between. The CDR3 here is CASSPLGGIPEAFF. The CDR3, as DNA: TGTGCCAGCTCACCTTTAGGGGGGATCCCTGAAGCTTTCTTT.

As to this clone: The sample contains more than one DNA sequence encoding this CDR3. The chain is built from TRBV18 and TRBJ2-5; possible D gene TRBD2, 6 bases. CDR3 length: 14 residues. Trimming left V 3 bases short and J 4 bases short, with 12 bases between. Per germline, CDR1 KGHSH and CDR2 LQKENI. The chain's CDR3 is CASSPRGPGETQYF. CDR3 DNA: TGTGCCAGCTCACCGCGGGGTCCCGGAGAGACCCAGTACTTC.

The chain is built from TRBV7-9 and TRBJ2-2, with 10 positions matching TRBD2. The CDR3 consists of 16 residues. With 5 bases clipped from V and 4 bases from J, the junction kept 7 bases outside the gene matches. Germline values: CDR1 SEHNR, CDR2 FQNEAQ (reference sequence). This chain's CDR3 is CASSPPSGSATGELFF. CDR3 bases: TGTGCCAGCAGCCCCCCTAGCGGGAGTGCCACCGGGGAGCTGTTTTTT. Filled out from reference TRBV7-9 and TRBJ2-2, the complete variable domain reads DTGVSQNPRHKITKRGQNVTFRCDPISEHNRLYWYRQTLGQGPEFLTYFQNEAQLEKSRLLSDRFSAERPKGSFSTLEIQRTEQGDSAMYLCASSPPSGSATGELFFGEGSRLTVL.

This chain connects TRBV9 to TRBJ2-2; 10 bases match TRBD2. The V gene's germline CDR1 is SGDLS and CDR2 YYNGEE. This CDR3 region has 16 residues. J lost 4 bases, V lost 10 bases, and 13 bases had no gene match. The CDR3 DNA reads as TGTGCCCGCGGGGGGAGCGGGAGGGCGAGCACCGGGGAGCTGTTTTTT. Translation gives CARGGSGRASTGELFF.

This clone was seen a few times. The CDR3 reads CASSYSYSTYEQYF. CDR3 DNA: TGTGCCAGCAGTTACTCTTACAGTACCTACGAGCAGTACTTC. The rearrangement joins TRBV6-6 to TRBJ2-7; D unclear. Trimming left V 0 bases short and J 2 bases short, with 8 bases between. CDR1 is MNHNY, CDR2 SVGAGI, per germline (reference sequence). CDR3 length: 14 amino acids.

The chain carries TRBV25-1 and TRBJ1-2, with D possibly matching TRBD1 (5 bases). This CDR3 region has 14 residues. The germline CDR1 and CDR2 sequences are MGHDK and SYGVNS. Deletions cut 2 bases from V and 4 bases from J, with 11 bases between. The CDR3 spells CASSERDRSYGYTF. The CDR3 DNA reads TGTGCCAGCAGTGAACGGGACCGCTCCTATGGCTACACCTTC.

The chain links TRBV5-1 to TRBJ2-3, with a tentative D call TRBD1 (6 bases). The CDR3 runs 15 residues. V lost 2 bases and J 2 bases, leaving 12 bases between the germline ends. The V gene's germline CDR1 is SGHRS and CDR2 YFSETQ. CDR3 amino acids: CASSFFGTITDTQYF. CDR3 sequence (DNA): TGCGCCAGCAGCTTCTTTGGGACAATCACAGATACGCAGTATTTT. The full variable domain, rest sourced from reference TRBV5-1 and TRBJ2-3, is KAGVTQTPRYLIKTRGQQVTLSCSPISGHRSVSWYQQTPGQGLQFLFEYFSETQRNKGNFPGRFSGRQFSNSRSEMNVSTLELGDSALYLCASSFFGTITDTQYFGPGTRLTVL.

The J gene is TRBJ1-4, the V gene TRBV7-2; 10 bases are a match to TRBD1. V lost 4 bases, J lost 4 bases, and 9 bases stayed unmatched. Germline assignment: CDR1 SGHTA and CDR2 FQGNSA. The CDR3 length is 17 residues. The CDR3 is CASSSRQGAWGNEKLFF. DNA for the CDR3: TGTGCCAGCAGCTCGCGACAGGGGGCTTGGGGTAATGAAAAACTGTTTTTT.

The chain employs TRBV20-1 and TRBJ2-1, with D perhaps TRBD2 (5 bases). V gave up 5 bases and J gave up 8 bases, with 10 bases separating them. The germline gives CDR1 DFQATT, CDR2 SNEGSKA (reference sequence). This CDR3 has 11 amino acids. Here the CDR3 DNA reads TGCAGTGCTGGGGTCGGGGATGAGCAGTTCTTC. This gives the protein CSAGVGDEQFF.

The genes are TRBV7-9 and TRBJ2-3; D unclear. Trimming removed 5 bases from V and 2 bases from J, with 5 bases in between. The germline CDR1 and CDR2 sequences are SEHNR and FQNEAQ (reference sequence). This CDR3 contains 12 residues. This CDR3 reads CASSLLTDTQYF. CDR3 DNA: TGTGCCAGCAGCCTGCTCACAGATACGCAGTATTTT.

The chain combines TRBV13 with TRBJ1-1, with 11 bases fitting TRBD1. Germline CDR1 and CDR2: PRHDT and FYEKMQ (reference sequence). This CDR3 has 14 residues. After removal of 5 bases from V and 5 bases from J, the junction contained 4 bases not matched to a gene. The CDR3 spells CASSLGTGGTEAFF. For the CDR3, the DNA is TGTGCCAGCAGCCTCGGGACAGGGGGGACTGAAGCTTTCTTT.

The chain has TRBV6-1 and TRBJ1-1; D ambiguous. The CDR3 is 14 amino acids. Germline V gene sequence: CDR1 MNHNS, CDR2 SASEGT. Trimming cost V 1 base and J 5 bases, with 11 bases left between them. CDR3 region: CASSEDWTITEAFF. For the CDR3, the DNA is TGTGCCAGCAGTGAAGACTGGACGATTACTGAAGCTTTCTTT.

This clone turned up a few times. The gene calls are TRBV19 and TRBJ1-4; TRBD1 might be the D (5 bases). V was clipped by 6 bases and J by 8 bases, with 13 bases between them. The CDR3 runs to 13 residues. The germline V gene encodes CDR1 LNHDA and CDR2 SQIVND (reference sequence). CDR3 DNA sequence: TGTGCCAGTAGCAAGGGGAGGTGGGAAAAACTGTTTTTT. Protein sequence: CASSKGRWEKLFF.

The chain employs TRBV10-2 and TRBJ2-1; D not resolved. Per germline, CDR1 WSHSY and CDR2 SAAADI. The CDR3 spans 14 residues. V lost 2 bases, J lost 0 bases, and 5 bases lay in between. The CDR3 DNA follows: TGCGCCAGCAGTGAGCTGAGCTCCTACAATGAGCAGTTCTTC. Translating gives CASSELSSYNEQFF.